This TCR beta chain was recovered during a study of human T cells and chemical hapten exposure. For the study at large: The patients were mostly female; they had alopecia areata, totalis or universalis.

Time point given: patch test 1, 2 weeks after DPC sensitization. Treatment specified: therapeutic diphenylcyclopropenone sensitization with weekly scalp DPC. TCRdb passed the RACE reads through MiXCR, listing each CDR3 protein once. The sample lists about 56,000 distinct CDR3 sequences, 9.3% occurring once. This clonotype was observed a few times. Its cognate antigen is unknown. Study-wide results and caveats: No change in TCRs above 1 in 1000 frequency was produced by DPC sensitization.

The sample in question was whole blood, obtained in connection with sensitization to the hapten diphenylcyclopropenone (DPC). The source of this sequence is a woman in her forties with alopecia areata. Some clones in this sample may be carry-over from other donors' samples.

The CDR3 is CASSLTGRKLYGYTF. The CDR3, as DNA: TGTGCCAGCAGCTTAACGGGACGGAAGCTTTATGGCTACACCTTC. The chain couples TRBV7-9 to TRBJ1-2, with D perhaps TRBD1 (5 bases). From germline, CDR1 is SEHNR and CDR2 FQNEAQ (reference sequence). This CDR3 has 15 amino acids. The V end was cut by 2 bases, the J end by 5 bases, with 15 bases between.